This TCR beta chain was captured by sequencing in a study of regulatory T cells in long-lasting Graves disease. Study results and limitations: Favored usage of TRBV28, TRBJ1-2 and TRBJ2-5 was recorded in persistent disease.

Construction of the TCR beta libraries employed iRepertoire HTBI primers in conjunction with Arm-PCR of CDR3 regions. Original handling: Around 59 TRBV and 12 to 15 TRBJ segments were identified across samples. TCRdb fed the multiplex PCR reads into MiXCR, producing one record per CDR3 protein. Clone size and V and J calls follow TCRdb, not the original study. The sample lists 350,000 to 500,000 distinct CDR3 sequences, approximately 15% occurring once. The CDR3 has 12 amino acids. Deletions cut 4 bases from V and 3 bases from J, with 4 bases between. Per germline, CDR1 SNHLY and CDR2 FYNNEI. In this sample, this clonotype turned up many times. Its antigen is still unknown. The time point denotes: newly diagnosed GD, antithyroid drugs for less than 3 months. PBMC-extracted RNA yielded the TCR library. The same sample was also used in a study of T cells in Graves' hyperthyroidism and ophthalmopathy. Turning to that study: Researchers ran a first-round RT-PCR on the TCR CDR3 using the HTBI primer set.

V gene TRBV2 combines with J gene TRBJ2-1; D ambiguous. Sequenced here: peripheral blood mononuclear cells (PBMCs), sampled at new diagnosis, from a patient treated with antithyroid drugs. The source of this sequence is a woman in her 50s with Graves disease. The CDR3 here is CASSVLYNEQFF. The DNA of the CDR3 is TGTGCCAGCAGTGTTCTCTACAATGAGCAGTTCTTC.